The table lists the clone carrying this T cell receptor (beta chain) with a few counts. As yet, its antigen is unknown. At one of its ends the junction is not consistent with the germline gene, which may arise from a read error. The CDR3 covers 12 residues. Germline V lookup: CDR1 KGHSH, CDR2 LQKENI. The data derive from a study of blood T cells in healthy people across ages. Broader study findings: In these data, TCR beta diversity tracked strongly with naive T cell percentage. Researchers deemed the diversity estimates from one million T cells underestimates.

For the second PCR, which ran for about 7 to 11 cycles, a sample-barcoded 5' primer and a J-beta primer mix were used. TCRdb itself ran the 5' RACE reads through MiXCR, one entry per CDR3 protein. The data show about 1.8 million distinct CDR3 sequences, around half seen once. The chain has TRBV18 and TRBJ2-3; no definite D call. This clonotype was obtained from a woman between 40 and 55 years old in good health. Sequenced: blood. The DNA of the CDR3 is TGTGCCAGCGCACCGAGCACAGATACGCAGTATTTT. This codes for CASAPSTDTQYF.